This TCR beta chain was recovered during a study of identical twins. Notes on the study in general: Memory repertoires showed no such pattern, whereas abundant cord blood beta clonotypes carried fewer insertions.

Each CDR3 protein gets one entry after TCRdb re-called the 5' RACE reads with MiXCR. The table has 250,000 or so distinct CDR3 sequences, approximately 7% seen once. In regard to this clonotype: Its antigen is not identified.

V was shortened by 1 base and J by 3 bases, with 22 bases between the two germline ends. The CDR3 contains 19 residues. These data were also reused for a study on yellow fever vaccine responses in identical twins.

The clonotype originates from a young woman in good health. This chain uses TRBV12-3 or TRBV12-4 with TRBJ2-1; D is tentatively TRBD1 or TRBD2 (5 bases each). What was sequenced was memory (CD45RO+) T cells sorted from blood. CDR3 sequence (DNA): TGTGCCAGCAGTTTAGGCCAGGGAAAGCGACTACCCTACTACAATGAGCAGTTCTTC. This sequence encodes CASSLGQGKRLPYYNEQFF.